This TCR beta chain is drawn from a study of T cell responses to AZD1222 COVID-19 vaccine. This table comes from immunoSEQ multiplex PCR, and its TCRdb copy is limited to in-frame clones, with some not included. The data hold about 130,000 clones, with 89% observed a single time. This clone was detected once. The antigen is unknown. CDR1 and CDR2 from the germline V gene are GTSNPN and SVGIG (reference sequence). This CDR3 has 13 residues. With V trimmed by 3 bases and J by 4 bases, 2 bases remained unmatched. Findings of the study overall: Researchers report vaccine-associated CD4 TCRs spanning spike, with dominance at 160-218 and 743-854. Most donors were white British, females outnumbered males, and clonal diversity was possibly underestimated. Repertoire sampling happened only post peak T cell response.

The rearrangement uses TRBV30 and TRBJ2-1; 8 bases are shared with TRBD2. The sequence came from an adult in good health. The sample was peripheral blood, taken on day 0 of AZD1222 vaccination. The DNA for the CDR3 is TGTGCCTGGAGCGAGCGGGGGTACAATGAGCAGTTCTTC. Translating gives CAWSERGYNEQFF.